A selection of T cell receptor beta chains follows, all from one sample in a study of cytomegalovirus exposure and HLA in healthy donors. Libraries were prepared by immunoSEQ multiplex PCR; TCRdb keeps only in-frame clonotypes and omits some of them. This sample carries under 150,000 clones, around 87% of them seen once, and the ten largest clones take just over 8.5%. Sequenced material: PBMCs. The receptors were sampled from a man between 18 and 29 years old in good health and CMV-seropositive. Both conserved end residues are part of each CDR3. Each record gives: CDR3 length, V gene, D gene, J gene, clone size, CDR3 protein, CDR3 DNA. The D gene is left open where the match is weak. The size field is filled for only some rows; it gives once, few, many or a size class.

14,TRBV28,TRBD1,TRBJ1-2,NA,CASSLGDRVGGYTF,TGTGCCAGCAGCCTAGGGGACAGGGTGGGAGGCTACACCTTC
14,TRBV7-9,NA,TRBJ2-5,NA,CASRLSQGQETQYF,TGTGCCAGCAGGCTTAGTCAGGGGCAAGAGACCCAGTACTTC
15,TRBV2,TRBD1,TRBJ2-3,NA,CASRAGQGATDTQYF,TGTGCCAGCAGGGCCGGACAGGGGGCGACAGATACGCAGTATTTT
14,TRBV6-1,NA,TRBJ1-2,NA,CASRSRSSNYGYTF,TGTGCCAGCAGATCCCGGAGCTCTAACTATGGCTACACCTTC
13,TRBV9,TRBD1,TRBJ1-1,NA,CASSGPGGAGAFF,TGTGCCAGCAGCGGCCCAGGGGGCGCCGGAGCTTTCTTT
14,TRBV11-3,TRBD1,TRBJ1-1,once,CASSRQGRKTEAFF,TGTGCCAGCAGCCGACAGGGTCGGAAAACTGAAGCTTTCTTT
14,TRBV6-5,TRBD1,TRBJ1-4,NA,CASSFDRGNEKLFF,TGTGCCAGCAGTTTCGACAGGGGTAATGAAAAACTGTTTTTT
13,TRBV6-6,NA,TRBJ2-7,NA,CASSTPGGDEQYF,TGTGCCAGCAGTACCCCCGGAGGGGACGAGCAGTACTTC
14,TRBV29-1,NA,TRBJ2-5,NA,CSVVPLLGGETQYF,TGCAGCGTTGTCCCCCTTCTGGGGGGAGAGACCCAGTACTTC
11,TRBV28,NA,TRBJ1-1,NA,CASSYTDKAFF,TGTGCCAGCAGCTATACAGATAAAGCTTTCTTT
15,TRBV12-5,TRBD2,TRBJ2-1,NA,CASGGLAGVRNEQFF,TGTGCTAGTGGCGGCCTAGCGGGAGTACGCAATGAGCAGTTCTTC
14,TRBV5-1,NA,TRBJ1-1,NA,CASSLTGLGTEAFF,TGCGCCAGCAGCTTAACAGGGTTGGGCACTGAAGCTTTCTTT
16,TRBV18,NA,TRBJ2-1,NA,CASSDQPPWASNEQFF,TGTGCCAGCTCAGACCAACCTCCTTGGGCCAGCAATGAGCAGTTCTTC
13,TRBV29-1,NA,TRBJ1-1,once,CSVQKGVNTEAFF,TGCAGCGTTCAAAAAGGGGTGAACACTGAAGCTTTCTTT
14,TRBV5-5,NA,TRBJ2-2,NA,CASSFVEYTGELFF,TGTGCCAGCAGCTTCGTGGAGTACACCGGGGAGCTGTTTTTT
15,TRBV4-2,NA,TRBJ2-7,NA,CASSQKSLNGGEQYF,TGTGCCAGCAGCCAAAAGTCCTTAAACGGGGGCGAGCAGTACTTC
16,TRBV5-1,TRBD1,TRBJ2-3,few,CASSFGQVMSTDTQYF,TGCGCCAGCAGCTTCGGACAGGTGATGAGCACAGATACGCAGTATTTT
11,TRBV6-5,NA,TRBJ2-7,NA,CASRVQDEQYF,TGTGCCAGCAGAGTCCAGGACGAGCAGTACTTC
15,TRBV6-1,NA,TRBJ2-1,NA,CASSVGASSYNEQFF,TGTGCCAGCAGTGTAGGGGCGAGCTCCTACAATGAGCAGTTCTTC
12,TRBV7-8,NA,TRBJ2-2,NA,CASSVVAGELFF,TGTGCCAGCAGCGTTGTAGCCGGGGAGCTGTTTTTT
12,TRBV25-1,NA,TRBJ1-4,NA,CASSTQGEKLFF,TGTGCCAGCAGTACGCAGGGCGAAAAACTGTTTTTT
17,TRBV18,TRBD2,TRBJ2-1,few,CASSPRSSGKAYNEQFF,TGTGCCAGCTCACCCCGGTCGAGCGGGAAGGCCTACAATGAGCAGTTCTTC
15,TRBV18,NA,TRBJ2-7,NA,CASSPTITQFAEQYF,TGTGCCAGCTCACCGACGATTACACAGTTCGCCGAGCAGTACTTC